Listed below are T cell receptor beta chains from one sample, sequenced in a study of blood T cell repertoires in COVID-19. The method was immunoSEQ multiplex PCR; TCRdb's version includes in-frame clones alone and lacks a portion of them. Of about 430,000 clones in the sample, around nine tenths were seen once. The sequencing sample was made of PBMCs or T cells enriched from blood (not recorded which). The receptors were gathered from a woman aged 18-29 years who had been exposed to COVID-19. CDR3s include the opening cysteine and the closing phenylalanine or tryptophan.

13 | TRBV7-3 | CASSAYKNEKLFF
13 | TRBV14 | CASRQQGTSEQYF
13 | TRBV4-1 | CASSPGQLYEQYF
14 | TRBV6-5 | CASSRTASGNTIYF
15 | TRBV19 | CASSIEGRGDTEAFF
11 | TRBV6-5 | CASSIADTQYF
15 | TRBV28 | CASSLGTISNQPQHF
17 | TRBV9 | CASSVGIGQGIYTEAFF
16 | TRBV19 | CASSFSKGSSYNEQFF
16 | TRBV4-1 | CASSRVPRQISYEQYF
17 | TRBV4-1 | CASSQPIPGEMHEKLFF
15 | TRBV9 | CASSVPLASTDTQYF
15 | TRBV10-3 | CAISPGTGDNEKLFF
14 | TRBV6-5 | CASTLGQMNTEAFF
12 | TRBV3-1/TRBV3-2 | CASSQVNNEQFF
15 | TRBV4-3 | CASSQDLRVPYEQYF
12 | TRBV3-1/TRBV3-2 | CASSRAGDTQYF
14 | TRBV5-1 | CASSSGLDSYEQYF
13 | TRBV27 | CASNNLGQDGYTF
14 | TRBV7-2 | CASSLAGGLNTQYF
13 | TRBV6-6 | CASRDRANQPQHF
15 | TRBV19 | CASSPGQWVYYEQYF
20 | TRBV5-5 | CASSLSPGTGFAKGHNEQFF
13 | TRBV27 | CASSLRGGTEAFF
13 | TRBV6-5 | CASSWTGNTEAFF
16 | TRBV11-3 | CASSPRGGAPGETQYF
16 | TRBV3-1/TRBV3-2 | CASGGRSSATNEKLFF
13 | TRBV14 | CASSPQGAGEAFF
16 | TRBV7-9 | CASSLEVAGQPYGYTF
13 | TRBV5-8 | CASSLTGNQPQHF
14 | TRBV5-1 | CASSLTQNTGELFF